This T cell receptor beta chain was sequenced for a study of shared clonotypes between healthy human individuals. Sequencing was performed with immunoSEQ multiplex PCR; in TCRdb, only in-frame clones are kept and a portion is missing. The sample lists some 660,000 clones, roughly 73% seen once, with around 2% in the top ten. Study outcomes and limitations: Despite large depth, sorted-subset datasets appeared incompletely sequenced.

Trimming removed 6 bases from V and 5 bases from J; junction bases left unmatched: 7. CDR3 length: 14 residues. Germline V lookup: CDR1 MDHEN, CDR2 SYDVKM. About this clone: Its antigen is as yet unknown.

J is TRBJ1-5 and V is TRBV28; TRBD1 matches 7 bases. This TCR was recovered from a woman aged 30 to 39 in good health. Sequencing was performed on memory CD4+ T cells sorted from blood. Described subset: CD45RA-negative fraction. CDR3 coding DNA: TGTGCCAGCAGGCCGGGACAGTGGCATCAGCCCCAGCATTTT. Protein product: CASRPGQWHQPQHF.